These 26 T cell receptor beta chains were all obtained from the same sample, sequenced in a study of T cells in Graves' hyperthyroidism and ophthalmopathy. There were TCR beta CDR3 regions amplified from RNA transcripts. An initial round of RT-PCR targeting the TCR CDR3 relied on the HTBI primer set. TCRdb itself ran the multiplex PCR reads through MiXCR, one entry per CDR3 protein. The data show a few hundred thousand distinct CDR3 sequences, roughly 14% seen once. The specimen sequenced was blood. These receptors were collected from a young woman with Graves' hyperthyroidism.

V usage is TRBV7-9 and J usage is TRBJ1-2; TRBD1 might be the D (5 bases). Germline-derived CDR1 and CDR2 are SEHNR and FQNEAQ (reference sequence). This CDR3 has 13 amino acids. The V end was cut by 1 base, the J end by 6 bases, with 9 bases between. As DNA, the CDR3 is TGTGCCAGCAGCTTAGGCAGGGCCAATGGCTACACCTTC. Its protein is CASSLGRANGYTF. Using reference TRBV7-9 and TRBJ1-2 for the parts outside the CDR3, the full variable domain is DTGVSQNPRHKITKRGQNVTFRCDPISEHNRLYWYRQTLGQGPEFLTYFQNEAQLEKSRLLSDRFSAERPKGSFSTLEIQRTEQGDSAMYLCASSLGRANGYTFGSGTRLTVV.

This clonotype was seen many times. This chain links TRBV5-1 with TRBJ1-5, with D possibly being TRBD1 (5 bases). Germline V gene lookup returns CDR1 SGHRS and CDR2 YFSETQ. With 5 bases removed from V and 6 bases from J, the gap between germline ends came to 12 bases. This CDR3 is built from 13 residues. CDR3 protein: CASSVAGSQPQHF. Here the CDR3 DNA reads TGCGCCAGCAGTGTCGCAGGGTCTCAGCCCCAGCATTTT. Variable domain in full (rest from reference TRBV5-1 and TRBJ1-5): KAGVTQTPRYLIKTRGQQVTLSCSPISGHRSVSWYQQTPGQGLQFLFEYFSETQRNKGNFPGRFSGRQFSNSRSEMNVSTLELGDSALYLCASSVAGSQPQHFGDGTRLSIL.

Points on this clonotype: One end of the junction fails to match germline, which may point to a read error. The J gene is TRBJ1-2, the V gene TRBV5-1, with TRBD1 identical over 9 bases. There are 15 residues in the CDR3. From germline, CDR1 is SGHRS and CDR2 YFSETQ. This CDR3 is CASSSEGQGIYGYTF. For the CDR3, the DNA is TGTGCCAGCAGCTCGGAAGGACAGGGGATCTATGGCTACACCTTC.

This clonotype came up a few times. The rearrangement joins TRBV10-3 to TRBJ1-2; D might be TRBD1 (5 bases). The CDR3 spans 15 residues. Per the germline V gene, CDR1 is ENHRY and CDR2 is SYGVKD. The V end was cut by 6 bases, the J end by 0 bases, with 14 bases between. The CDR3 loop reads CAIRSTGDPNYGYTF. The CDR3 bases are TGTGCCATCAGGTCGACGGGGGATCCTAACTATGGCTACACCTTC.

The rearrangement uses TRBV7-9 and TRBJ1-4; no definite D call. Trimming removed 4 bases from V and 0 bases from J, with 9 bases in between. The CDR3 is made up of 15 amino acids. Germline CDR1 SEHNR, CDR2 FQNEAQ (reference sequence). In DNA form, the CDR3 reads TGTGCCAGCAGCTACGCCGGGACAACTAATGAAAAACTGTTTTTT. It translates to CASSYAGTTNEKLFF.

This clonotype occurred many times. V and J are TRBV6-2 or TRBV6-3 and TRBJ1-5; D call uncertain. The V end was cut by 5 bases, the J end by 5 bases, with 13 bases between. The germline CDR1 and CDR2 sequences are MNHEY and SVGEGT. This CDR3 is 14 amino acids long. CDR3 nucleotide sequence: TGTGCCAGCAGTGTCTTCGATGGTGATCAGCCCCAGCATTTT. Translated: CASSVFDGDQPQHF.

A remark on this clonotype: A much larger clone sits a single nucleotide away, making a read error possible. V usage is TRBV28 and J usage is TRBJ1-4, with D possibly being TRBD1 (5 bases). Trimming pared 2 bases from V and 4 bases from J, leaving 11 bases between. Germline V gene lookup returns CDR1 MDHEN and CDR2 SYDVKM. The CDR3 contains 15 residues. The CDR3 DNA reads TGTGCCAGCAGTTTAGCGACAGAGGGTAATGAAAAACTGTTTTTT. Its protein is CASSLATEGNEKLFF.

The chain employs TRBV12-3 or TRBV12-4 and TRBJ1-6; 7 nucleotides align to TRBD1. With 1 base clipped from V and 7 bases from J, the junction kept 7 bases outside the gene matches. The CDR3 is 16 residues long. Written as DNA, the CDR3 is TGTGCCAGCAGTTTAGGCAGGGGGTTCTTGAATTCACCCCTCCACTTT. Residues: CASSLGRGFLNSPLHF.

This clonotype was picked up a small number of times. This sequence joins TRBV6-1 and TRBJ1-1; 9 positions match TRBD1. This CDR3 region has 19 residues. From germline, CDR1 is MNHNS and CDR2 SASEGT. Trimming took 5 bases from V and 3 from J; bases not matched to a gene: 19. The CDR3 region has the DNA TGTGCCAGCAGTTCCCGTATGCCGGGACAGGGTAGGTTGGACACTGAAGCTTTCTTT. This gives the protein CASSSRMPGQGRLDTEAFF.

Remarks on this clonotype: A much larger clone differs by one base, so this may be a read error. This chain's CDR3 is CSAGRGTGHDEQFF. CDR3 sequence (DNA): TGCAGTGCCGGGAGGGGGACGGGTCATGATGAGCAGTTCTTC. The chain employs TRBV20-1 and TRBJ2-1, with 8 bases matching TRBD2. Trimming took 6 bases from V and 8 from J; bases not matched to a gene: 12. CDR1 is DFQATT, CDR2 SNEGSKA, per germline (reference sequence). The CDR3 has 14 residues.

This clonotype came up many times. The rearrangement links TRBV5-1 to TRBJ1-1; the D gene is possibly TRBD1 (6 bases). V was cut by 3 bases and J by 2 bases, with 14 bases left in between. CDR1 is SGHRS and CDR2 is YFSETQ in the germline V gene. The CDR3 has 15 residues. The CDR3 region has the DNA TGCGCCAGCAGCTCCGACGGACAGATAAACACTGAAGCTTTCTTT. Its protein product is CASSSDGQINTEAFF.

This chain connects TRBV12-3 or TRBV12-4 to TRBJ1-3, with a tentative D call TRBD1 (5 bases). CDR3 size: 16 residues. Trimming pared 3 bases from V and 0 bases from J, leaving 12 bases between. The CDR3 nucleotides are TGTGCCAGCAGTTTGGGACGGCACGGCTCTGGAAACACCATATATTTT. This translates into CASSLGRHGSGNTIYF.

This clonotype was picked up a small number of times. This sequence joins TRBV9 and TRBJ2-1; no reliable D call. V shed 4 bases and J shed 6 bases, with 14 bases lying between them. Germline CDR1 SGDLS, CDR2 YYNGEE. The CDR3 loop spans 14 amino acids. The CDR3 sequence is CASSPPRRCNEQFF. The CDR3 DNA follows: TGTGCCAGCAGCCCTCCCAGGCGTTGCAATGAGCAGTTCTTC.

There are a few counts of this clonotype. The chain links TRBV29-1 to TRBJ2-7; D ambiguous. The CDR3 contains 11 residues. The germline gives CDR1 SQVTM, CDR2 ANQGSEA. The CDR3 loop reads CSAGVTHEQYF. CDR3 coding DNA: TGCAGTGCTGGGGTCACCCACGAGCAGTACTTC.

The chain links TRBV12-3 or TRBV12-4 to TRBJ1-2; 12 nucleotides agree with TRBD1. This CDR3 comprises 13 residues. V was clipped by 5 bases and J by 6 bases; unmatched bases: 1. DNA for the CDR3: TGTGCCAGCAGTCGGGACAGGGGGCATGGCTACACCTTC. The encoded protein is CASSRDRGHGYTF.

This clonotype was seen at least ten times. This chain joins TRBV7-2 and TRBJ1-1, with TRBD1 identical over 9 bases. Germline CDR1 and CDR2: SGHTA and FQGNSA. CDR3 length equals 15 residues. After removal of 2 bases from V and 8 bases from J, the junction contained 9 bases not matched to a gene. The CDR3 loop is CASSLRPGQGAEAFF. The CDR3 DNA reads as TGTGCCAGCAGCTTAAGACCGGGACAGGGTGCGGAAGCTTTCTTT.

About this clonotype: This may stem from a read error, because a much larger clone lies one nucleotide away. CDR3 protein: CASGQRQGESSPLHF. The CDR3 DNA reads as TGTGCCAGCGGCCAGCGTCAGGGGGAAAGTTCACCCCTCCACTTT. V usage is TRBV4-2 and J usage is TRBJ1-6, with TRBD1 matching over 7 bases. Germline CDR1 reads LGHNA; CDR2 reads YNFKEQ. CDR3 size: 15 residues.

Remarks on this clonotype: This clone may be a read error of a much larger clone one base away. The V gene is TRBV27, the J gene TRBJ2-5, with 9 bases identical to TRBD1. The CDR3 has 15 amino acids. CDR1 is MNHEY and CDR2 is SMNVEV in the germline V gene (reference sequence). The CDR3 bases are TGTGCCAGCTCAAACGGGGACAGGGCTCAAGGGACCCAGTACTTC. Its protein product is CASSNGDRAQGTQYF.

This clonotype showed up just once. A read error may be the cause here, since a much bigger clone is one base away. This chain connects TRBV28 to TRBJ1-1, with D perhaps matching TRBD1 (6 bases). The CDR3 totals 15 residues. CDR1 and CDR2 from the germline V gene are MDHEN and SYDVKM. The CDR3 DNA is TGTGCCAGCAGTTTATTTAAAGGGGGGGTCCCTGAAGCTTCCTTT. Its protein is CASSLFKGGVPEASF.

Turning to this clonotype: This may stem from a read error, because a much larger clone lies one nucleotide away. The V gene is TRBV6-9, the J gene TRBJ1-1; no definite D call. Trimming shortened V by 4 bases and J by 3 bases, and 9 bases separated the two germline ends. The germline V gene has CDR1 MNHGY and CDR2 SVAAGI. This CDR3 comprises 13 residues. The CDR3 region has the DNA TGTGCCAGCAGTTGTTACAAGGACACTGAAGCTTTCTTT. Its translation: CASSCYKDTEAFF.

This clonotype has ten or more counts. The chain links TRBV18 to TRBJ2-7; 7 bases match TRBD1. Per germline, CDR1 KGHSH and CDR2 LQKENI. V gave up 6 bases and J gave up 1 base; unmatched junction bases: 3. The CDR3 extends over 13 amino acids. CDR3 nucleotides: TGTGCCAGCTCCCGGGACAGATCCTACGAGCAGTACTTC. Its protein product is CASSRDRSYEQYF.

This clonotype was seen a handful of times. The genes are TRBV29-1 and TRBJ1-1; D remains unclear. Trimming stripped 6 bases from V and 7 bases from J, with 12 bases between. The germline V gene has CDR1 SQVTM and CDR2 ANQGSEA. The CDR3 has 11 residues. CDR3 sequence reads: CSVPERGEAFF. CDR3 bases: TGCAGCGTACCAGAGCGGGGTGAAGCTTTCTTT.

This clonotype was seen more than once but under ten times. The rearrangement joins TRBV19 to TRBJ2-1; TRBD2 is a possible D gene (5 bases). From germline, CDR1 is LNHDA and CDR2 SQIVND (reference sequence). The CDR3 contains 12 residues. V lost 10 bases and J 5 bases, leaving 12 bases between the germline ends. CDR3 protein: CATAGFHNEQFF. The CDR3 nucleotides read TGTGCCACTGCGGGCTTCCACAATGAGCAGTTCTTC.

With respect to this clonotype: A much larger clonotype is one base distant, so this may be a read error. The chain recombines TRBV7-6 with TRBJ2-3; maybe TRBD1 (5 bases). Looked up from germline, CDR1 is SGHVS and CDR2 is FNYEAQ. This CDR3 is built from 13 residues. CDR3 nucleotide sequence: TGTGCCAGCAGCTTACGTACCACAGGTACGCAGTATTTT. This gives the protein CASSLRTTGTQYF.

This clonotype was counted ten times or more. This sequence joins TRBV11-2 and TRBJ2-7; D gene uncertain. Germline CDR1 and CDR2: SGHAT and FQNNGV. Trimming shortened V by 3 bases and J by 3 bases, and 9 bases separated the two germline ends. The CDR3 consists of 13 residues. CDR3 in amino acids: CASSFPPVYEQYF. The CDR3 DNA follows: TGTGCCAGCAGCTTTCCCCCTGTCTACGAGCAGTACTTC.

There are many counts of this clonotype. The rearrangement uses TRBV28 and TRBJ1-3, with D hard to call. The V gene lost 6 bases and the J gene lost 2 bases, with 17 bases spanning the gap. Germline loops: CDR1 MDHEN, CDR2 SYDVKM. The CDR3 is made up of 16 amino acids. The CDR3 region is CASRPSGSTTGNTIYF. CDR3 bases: TGTGCCAGCAGACCCAGTGGGTCTACCACTGGAAACACCATATATTTT.